This T cell receptor beta chain was documented in a study of T cells in Graves' hyperthyroidism and ophthalmopathy. This clonotype has a count of ten or more. Its target is not known. General study points: The blood repertoire included most of the expanded thyroid clonotypes above 0.001.

It was considered stable Graves' hyperthyroidism when ophthalmopathy did not progress within 18 months. The study left out patients who had uncontrolled infection, other autoimmune disease, pregnancy or lactation. Diagnoses rested on clinical symptoms, serum thyroxine and TRAb, thyroid ultrasound and orbital computed tomography. TCR beta CDR3 sequences were amplified from RNA transcripts. Researchers ran a first-round RT-PCR on the TCR CDR3 using the HTBI primer set. From the multiplex PCR reads, TCRdb called clonotypes with MiXCR, one entry per CDR3 protein. The sample shows hundreds of thousands of distinct CDR3 sequences, roughly 17% of them seen only once. V was trimmed by 2 bases and J by 9 bases, leaving 11 bases between them. The CDR3 covers 14 residues. Germline CDR1 reads SNHLY; CDR2 reads FYNNEI.

The sequenced material came from blood. The sequence came from a woman aged 18-29 years with Graves' hyperthyroidism. The V gene is TRBV2, the J gene TRBJ1-6, with D possibly matching TRBD1 (6 bases). CDR3 nucleotides: TGTGCCAGCAGTGAAACAGGGAGGGCTTCACCCCTCCACTTT. Translating gives CASSETGRASPLHF. The full variable domain, rest sourced from reference TRBV2 and TRBJ1-6, is EPEVTQTPSHQVTQMGQEVILRCVPISNHLYFYWYRQILGQKVEFLVSFYNNEISEKSEIFDDQFSVERPDGSNFTLKIRSTKLEDSAMYFCASSETGRASPLHFGNGTRLTVT.